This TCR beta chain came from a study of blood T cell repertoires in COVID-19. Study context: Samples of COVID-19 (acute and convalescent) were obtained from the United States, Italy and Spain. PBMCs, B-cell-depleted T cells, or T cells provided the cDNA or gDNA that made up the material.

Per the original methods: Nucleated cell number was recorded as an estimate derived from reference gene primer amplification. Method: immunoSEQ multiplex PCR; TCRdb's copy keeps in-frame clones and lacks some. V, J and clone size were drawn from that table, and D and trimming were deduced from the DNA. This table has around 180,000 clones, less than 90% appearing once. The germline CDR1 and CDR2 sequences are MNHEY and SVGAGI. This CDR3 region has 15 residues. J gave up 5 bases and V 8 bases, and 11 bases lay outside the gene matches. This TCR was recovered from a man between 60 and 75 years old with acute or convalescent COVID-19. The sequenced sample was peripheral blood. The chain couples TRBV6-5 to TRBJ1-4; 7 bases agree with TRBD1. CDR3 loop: CASRSRDSPNEKLFF. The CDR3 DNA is TGTGCCAGCCGATCTCGGGACAGCCCGAATGAAAAACTGTTTTTT.